These 20 T cell receptor beta chains were sequenced from one sample in a study of CD4 T cells in relation to SARS-CoV-2 and coronaviruses. Their cognate antigens are unknown. The repertoire was sequenced with immunoSEQ multiplex PCR; TCRdb's copy has only in-frame clones and lacks some. The sample consists of about 26,000 clones, 73% of them appearing once. The unexposed donors gave CD4+ T cells in about 2010-2018, prior to COVID-19. CD4+ T cells were isolated from the cells after around 10 days of culture. Sequencing was carried out using CD4+ T cells from PBMCs, cultured in vitro. These receptor sequences come from a human donor in good health.

J is TRBJ2-2 and V is TRBV9; TRBD2 aligns across 13 bases. Germline V gene sequence: CDR1 SGDLS, CDR2 YYNGEE. The ends lost 4 bases at V and 7 bases at J; junction bases unmatched: 7. The CDR3 contains 16 residues. The CDR3 nucleotides read TGTGCCAGCAGCTCAGGGACTAGCGGGATAGGCGGGGAGCTGTTTTTT. It encodes CASSSGTSGIGGELFF.

The chain couples TRBV6-2 or TRBV6-3 to TRBJ2-7, with D perhaps matching TRBD2 (6 bases). CDR1 is MNHEY and CDR2 is SVGEGT in the germline V gene. Trimming cost V 0 bases and J 5 bases, with 20 bases left between them. This CDR3 spans 17 amino acids. CDR3 residues: CASSYSKPGVGFDEQYF. The CDR3 region has the DNA TGTGCCAGCAGTTACTCGAAGCCGGGGGTTGGTTTTGACGAGCAGTACTTC.

The chain employs TRBV6-5 and TRBJ2-2; 9 bases map to TRBD1. The CDR3 runs 15 residues. Germline CDR1 MNHEY, CDR2 SVGAGI. V lost 5 bases, J lost 4 bases, and 5 bases stayed unmatched. The CDR3 is CASSPGTGSTGELFF. In DNA form, the CDR3 reads TGTGCCAGCAGTCCCGGGACAGGGAGCACCGGGGAGCTGTTTTTT.

The rearrangement joins TRBV29-1 to TRBJ1-1, with 12 bases that match TRBD1. Germline CDR1 reads SQVTM; CDR2 reads ANQGSEA. The CDR3 has 15 amino acids. Trimming cost V 5 bases and J 7 bases; bases outside gene matches: 11. The CDR3 sequence is CSVHRGQGAGGEAFF. CDR3 coding DNA: TGCAGCGTTCACCGGGGACAGGGGGCTGGAGGTGAAGCTTTCTTT.

This chain uses TRBV7-2 with TRBJ1-5; D is perhaps TRBD1 (5 bases). The CDR3 totals 15 residues. Trimming took 3 bases from V and 5 from J, leaving 14 bases between them. Germline V gene lookup returns CDR1 SGHTA and CDR2 FQGNSA. This chain's CDR3 is CASSFGPAGDQPQHF. The CDR3 DNA follows: TGTGCCAGCAGCTTCGGTCCAGCGGGGGATCAGCCCCAGCATTTT.

This chain uses TRBV5-1 with TRBJ2-7; TRBD1 or TRBD2 may be the D gene (6 bases each). The CDR3 covers 15 residues. Germline assignment: CDR1 SGHRS and CDR2 YFSETQ. Trimming took 0 bases from V and 2 from J, leaving 12 bases between them. DNA for the CDR3: TGCGCCAGCAGCTTGGGGGGGGCAGATACCTACGAGCAGTACTTC. It is translated as CASSLGGADTYEQYF.

This rearrangement joins TRBV30 to TRBJ1-6; a weak D match, TRBD1 (6 bases). V lost 5 bases to trimming and J lost 2 bases, with 7 bases between them. Germline V gives CDR1 GTSNPN, CDR2 SVGIG (reference sequence). The CDR3 loop spans 13 amino acids. The CDR3 DNA follows: TGTGCCTGGCGGGACACCTATAATTCACCCCTCCACTTT. This sequence encodes CAWRDTYNSPLHF.

This clone appeared a single time. The CDR3 nucleotides are TGTGCCAGCAGCCACTGGCGGGAGCTCACAGATACGCAGTATTTT. Protein product: CASSHWRELTDTQYF. The genes are TRBV7-9 and TRBJ2-3, with 7 bases aligning to TRBD2. Germline CDR1 and CDR2: SEHNR and FQNEAQ (reference sequence). The CDR3 is 15 residues long. V gave up 5 bases and J gave up 2 bases; unmatched junction bases: 7.

J is TRBJ1-2 and V is TRBV7-9; no clear D gene. V gave up 4 bases and J gave up 4 bases, with 10 bases separating them. There are 13 residues in the CDR3. CDR1 SEHNR and CDR2 FQNEAQ come from the germline V gene (reference sequence). In DNA, the CDR3 is TGTGCCAGCAGCTCTAACATGGCCTATGGCTACACCTTC. This translates into CASSSNMAYGYTF.

This clone was detected only a few times. The chain joins TRBV7-3 to TRBJ1-6, with D unresolved. The germline V and J ends were trimmed by 0 bases and 7 bases, with 10 bases remaining between them. The CDR3 has 15 amino acids. Germline CDR1 is SGHTA and CDR2 is FQGTGA. The CDR3 sequence: CASSLTRGGNSPLHF. The CDR3 nucleotides are TGTGCCAGCAGCTTAACCCGGGGAGGAAATTCACCCCTCCACTTT.

The chain recombines TRBV18 with TRBJ2-7; D tentatively reads TRBD1 or TRBD2 (5 bases each). The CDR3 spans 14 residues. V lost 2 bases and J 0 bases, leaving 8 bases between the germline ends. The germline V gene has CDR1 KGHSH and CDR2 LQKENI. The CDR3 loop is CASSPRDDSYEQYF. CDR3 DNA: TGTGCCAGCTCACCAAGGGACGACTCCTACGAGCAGTACTTC.

This chain links TRBV19 with TRBJ2-7, with D possibly matching TRBD1 (5 bases). There are 13 residues in the CDR3. Trimming pared 8 bases from V and 5 bases from J, leaving 16 bases between. Germline V CDR1 and CDR2: LNHDA, SQIVND (reference sequence). The CDR3, as DNA: TGTGCCAGTGGCCTGGGCAGGGAACACGAGCAGTACTTC. This codes for CASGLGREHEQYF.

This rearrangement joins TRBV7-2 to TRBJ2-7; maybe TRBD2 (6 bases). Germline CDR1 and CDR2: SGHTA and FQGNSA. Trimming left V 8 bases short and J 2 bases short, with 16 bases between. This CDR3 is built from 14 residues. The DNA of the CDR3 is TGTGCCAGCCGGGTCGTAGCGGAAGCCTACGAGCAGTACTTC. Translated: CASRVVAEAYEQYF. Full variable domain (rest looked up from reference TRBV7-2 and TRBJ2-7): GAGVSQSPSNKVTEKGKDVELRCDPISGHTALYWYRQSLGQGLEFLIYFQGNSAPDKSGLPSDRFSAERTGGSVSTLTIQRTQQEDSAVYLCASRVVAEAYEQYFGPGTRLTVT.

The rearrangement links TRBV6-2 or TRBV6-3 to TRBJ1-5, with TRBD1 matching 10 bases. The junction had 5 bases not matched to a gene; V was cut back by 5 bases and J by 4 bases. The CDR3 sequence is 15 residues long. The germline gives CDR1 MNHEY, CDR2 SVGEGT. The CDR3 bases are TGTGCCAGCAGTCCGACAGGGGGCTGGAATCAGCCCCAGCATTTT. Protein: CASSPTGGWNQPQHF.

This clone was counted only a few times. V gene TRBV9 combines with J gene TRBJ1-6; TRBD1 matches at 7 bases. V lost 4 bases to trimming and J lost 8 bases; unmatched junction nucleotides: 3. Germline CDR1 SGDLS, CDR2 YYNGEE. This CDR3 is 13 amino acids long. Here the CDR3 reads CASSLQGDSPLHF. In DNA form, the CDR3 reads TGTGCCAGCAGCCTCCAGGGGGATTCACCCCTCCACTTT.

The chain couples TRBV6-5 to TRBJ2-1; 8 bases are shared with TRBD2. V lost 0 bases to trimming and J lost 8 bases; unmatched junction nucleotides: 9. CDR1 and CDR2 from the germline V gene are MNHEY and SVGAGI. The CDR3 is 16 amino acids. The CDR3 DNA sequence: TGTGCCAGCAGTTACTCTGCGGGAGGAGGTACCGATGAGCAGTTCTTC. This gives the protein CASSYSAGGGTDEQFF.

This clone was recorded only once. The chain is built from TRBV11-2 and TRBJ1-6, with D possibly TRBD1 on 6 matching bases. The germline gives CDR1 SGHAT, CDR2 FQNNGV. Trimming cost V 3 bases and J 7 bases, with 10 bases left between them. This CDR3 has 14 amino acids. DNA for the CDR3: TGTGCCAGCAGCTTTGGACAGTCCAATTCACCCCTCCACTTT. Amino acid sequence: CASSFGQSNSPLHF.

This clone was seen only once. The chain has TRBV14 and TRBJ2-1, with D possibly matching TRBD1 (5 bases). V was pared by 1 base and J by 6 bases, with 13 bases between. The CDR3 is 15 amino acids. Germline CDR1 and CDR2: SGHDN and FVKESK. The CDR3: CASSQGQGRRNEQFF. CDR3 bases: TGTGCCAGCAGCCAAGGCCAGGGCAGACGCAATGAGCAGTTCTTC.

The chain links TRBV5-4 to TRBJ1-2; D is possibly TRBD1 (5 bases). CDR1 and CDR2 (germline): SGHNT, YYREEE (reference sequence). The CDR3 length is 12 residues. V lost 0 bases to trimming and J lost 8 bases, with 8 bases between them. CDR3 protein: CASSLGQNGYTF. The DNA of the CDR3 is TGTGCCAGCAGCTTGGGACAGAACGGCTACACCTTC.

This clone is a singleton in its sample. The rearrangement uses TRBV5-1 and TRBJ2-7, with a weak D call TRBD1 (6 bases). The CDR3 extends over 15 amino acids. The V gene lost 5 bases and the J gene lost 4 bases, with 19 bases spanning the gap. Per the germline V gene, CDR1 is SGHRS and CDR2 is YFSETQ. CDR3 sequence (DNA): TGCGCCAGCAGTGGGGCGGCAGGGGCAGTTTACGAGCAGTACTTC. It specifies CASSGAAGAVYEQYF. Drawing the rest from reference TRBV5-1 and TRBJ2-7, the complete variable domain is KAGVTQTPRYLIKTRGQQVTLSCSPISGHRSVSWYQQTPGQGLQFLFEYFSETQRNKGNFPGRFSGRQFSNSRSEMNVSTLELGDSALYLCASSGAAGAVYEQYFGPGTRLTVT.